The clone carrying this TCR beta chain was found many times. What it binds is not known. The CDR3 has 13 residues. V shed 5 bases and J 3 bases; nucleotides not matched to a gene: 4. CDR1 DFQATT and CDR2 SNEGSKA come from the germline V gene (reference sequence). The source of the sample is a study of T-cell memory formation after mild COVID-19. TCRdb reprocessed the 5' RACE reads via MiXCR and lists one record per CDR3 protein. The sample has about 130,000 distinct CDR3 sequences; 5% to 6.5% are singletons. Study-level findings and limits: Day 37-peaking second-wave clones had unconfirmed SARS-CoV-2 specificity.

The TCR comes from an adult woman who had mild COVID-19 (a few samples of this study predate the infection). Cell type and time point are not known. The rearrangement joins TRBV20-1 to TRBJ1-2, with 9 bases identical to TRBD1. The source material was PBMCs or a T cell subset sorted from them (not recorded which). In DNA, the CDR3 is TGCAGTGCTCCCGGACAGGGGTACTATGGCTACACCTTC. Protein: CSAPGQGYYGYTF.